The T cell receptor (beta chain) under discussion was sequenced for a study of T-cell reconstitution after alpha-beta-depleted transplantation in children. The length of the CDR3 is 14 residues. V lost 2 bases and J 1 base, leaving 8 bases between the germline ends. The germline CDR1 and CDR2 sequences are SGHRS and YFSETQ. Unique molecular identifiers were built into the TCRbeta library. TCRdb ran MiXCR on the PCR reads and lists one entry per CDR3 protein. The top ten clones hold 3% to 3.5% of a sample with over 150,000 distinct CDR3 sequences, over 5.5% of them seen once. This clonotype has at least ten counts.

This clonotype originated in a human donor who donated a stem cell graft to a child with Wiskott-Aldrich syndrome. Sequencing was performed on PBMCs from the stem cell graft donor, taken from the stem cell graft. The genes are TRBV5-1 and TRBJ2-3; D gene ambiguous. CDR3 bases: TGCGCCAGCAGCTTAGGAACACGCACAGATACGCAGTATTTT. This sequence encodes CASSLGTRTDTQYF.